A selection of T cell receptor beta chains follows, all from one sample in a study of blood T cell repertoires in COVID-19. TCRdb keeps only in-frame clones here, not all; method: immunoSEQ multiplex PCR. The sample holds about 200,000 clones, more than 75% seen once. Sequencing input: peripheral blood. The receptors were gathered from a woman aged 70 to 79 with COVID-19, enrolled during active disease. The CDR3 runs from the conserved cysteine through the conserved F or W. A D gene is named only where the DNA matches it firmly. Size is stated for part of the rows, as once, few or many counts, or as a class when the clone is expanded.

V	size	J	D	CDR3	DNA
TRBV16	NA	TRBJ1-5	NA	CASSQSHNPGLVRSNQPQHF	TGTGCCAGCAGCCAATCGCATAACCCGGGGTTGGTTAGGAGCAATCAGCCCCAGCATTTT
TRBV11-3	NA	TRBJ2-7	TRBD1	CASSLKDDRAGTYEQYF	TGTGCCAGCAGCTTAAAGGACGACAGGGCCGGCACCTACGAGCAGTACTTC
TRBV28	NA	TRBJ1-2	NA	CASSFPGQANYGYTF	TGTGCCAGCAGCTTCCCTGGTCAGGCGAACTATGGCTACACCTTC
TRBV5-1	NA	TRBJ1-5	NA	CASSLDTGNQPQHF	TGCGCCAGCAGCTTGGACACCGGCAATCAGCCCCAGCATTTT
TRBV5-1	NA	TRBJ1-1	NA	CASSLSPRGDTEAFF	TGCGCCAGCAGCTTGTCTCCCAGGGGTGACACTGAAGCTTTCTTT
TRBV2	NA	TRBJ1-1	NA	CASRKGRTQVNTEAFF	TGTGCCAGCAGGAAGGGCCGTACACAGGTAAACACTGAAGCTTTCTTT
TRBV19	NA	TRBJ1-2	NA	CASSMNRDYGYTF	TGTGCCAGTAGTATGAACAGGGACTATGGCTACACCTTC
TRBV2	NA	TRBJ2-3	TRBD2	CASSPRLAGVRKDTQYF	TGTGCCAGCAGCCCCAGACTAGCGGGAGTACGGAAGGATACGCAGTATTTT
TRBV4-2	NA	TRBJ2-1	TRBD2	CASSQDFGAGGEQFF	TGTGCCAGCAGCCAAGATTTCGGAGCGGGAGGGGAGCAGTTCTTC
TRBV7-9	NA	TRBJ2-1	NA	CASSLSLAEQFF	TGTGCCAGCAGCTTATCCTTGGCTGAGCAGTTCTTC
TRBV28	NA	TRBJ1-5	NA	CASSLINSNQPQHF	TGTGCCAGCAGTCTTATTAATTCCAATCAGCCCCAGCATTTT
TRBV29-1	NA	TRBJ2-1	TRBD2	CSGKKGGRGRLNEQFF	TGCAGCGGCAAAAAGGGGGGTCGCGGGAGGCTGAATGAGCAGTTCTTC
TRBV7-7	NA	TRBJ2-5	NA	CASSSTGITETQYF	TGTGCCAGCAGCTCAACAGGAATTACAGAGACCCAGTACTTC
TRBV24-1	few	TRBJ1-6	NA	CATSDWTVDNSPLHF	TGTGCCACCAGTGATTGGACAGTAGATAATTCACCCCTCCACTTT
TRBV6-5	NA	TRBJ1-2	TRBD1	CASRQGQLHNYGYTF	TGTGCCAGCAGACAGGGACAGCTCCATAACTATGGCTACACCTTC
TRBV10-3	NA	TRBJ1-2	TRBD1	CASYRDRVYGYTF	TGTGCCTCGTATAGGGACAGGGTCTATGGCTACACCTTC
TRBV15	NA	TRBJ2-7	NA	CATSRDVIGYEQYF	TGTGCCACCAGCAGAGACGTAATCGGCTACGAGCAGTACTTC
TRBV7-8	NA	TRBJ1-3	NA	CASGIGSSGNTIYF	TGTGCCAGCGGCATAGGGAGCTCTGGAAACACCATATATTTT
TRBV5-8	NA	TRBJ1-5	NA	CASSRDSYQPQHF	TGTGCCAGCAGCCGTGACAGCTATCAGCCCCAGCATTTT
TRBV28	NA	TRBJ1-2	NA	CASGQLNGYTF	TGTGCCAGCGGGCAGCTAAATGGCTACACCTTC
TRBV4-1	NA	TRBJ2-7	NA	CASSQEGAPLVYEQYF	TGCGCCAGCAGCCAAGAGGGGGCCCCGCTCGTCTACGAGCAGTACTTC
TRBV27	NA	TRBJ1-2	NA	CASSVTPRRGSGYTF	TGTGCCAGCAGTGTCACACCCCGTCGAGGTTCCGGCTACACCTTC
TRBV3-1/TRBV3-2	once	TRBJ1-1	NA	CASSQALATEAFF	TGTGCCAGCAGCCAAGCATTAGCCACTGAAGCTTTCTTT
TRBV7-2	NA	TRBJ2-7	TRBD2	CASSRNQAGGSYEQYF	TGTGCCAGCAGCCGTAATCAGGCGGGAGGCTCCTACGAGCAGTACTTC
TRBV7-6	once	TRBJ2-1	TRBD2	CASSLMASGNHAYNEQFF	TGTGCCAGCAGCTTAATGGCTAGCGGGAATCACGCCTACAATGAGCAGTTCTTC
TRBV6-5	NA	TRBJ2-7	NA	CASSRPGVHEQYF	TGTGCCAGCAGTCGGCCCGGGGTCCACGAGCAGTACTTC
TRBV25-1	NA	TRBJ2-3	NA	CASSEYTGLRDTQYF	TGTGCCAGCAGTGAATACACAGGGCTTAGGGATACGCAGTATTTT
TRBV30	NA	TRBJ2-7	TRBD2	CAWTLPSSGSYEQYF	TGTGCCTGGACCCTACCTTCTAGCGGGAGCTACGAGCAGTACTTC
TRBV20-1	few	TRBJ2-3	TRBD2	CSASSGSTDTQYF	TGCAGTGCTAGTAGCGGGAGCACAGATACGCAGTATTTT
TRBV9	few	TRBJ2-2	TRBD2	CASRKGGGRDHGELFF	TGTGCCAGCAGAAAGGGAGGCGGGAGGGACCACGGGGAGCTGTTTTTT
TRBV29-1	NA	TRBJ2-7	TRBD1	CSVEMWDSNYEQYF	TGCAGCGTTGAGATGTGGGACAGCAACTACGAGCAGTACTTC
TRBV15	NA	TRBJ1-5	NA	CATSRDLGTLDQPQHF	TGTGCCACCAGCAGAGATCTAGGAACCTTAGATCAGCCCCAGCATTTT
TRBV27	NA	TRBJ2-1	TRBD2	CASSFDSGSEQFF	TGTGCCAGCAGTTTTGATAGCGGGTCTGAGCAGTTCTTC
TRBV12-3/TRBV12-4	NA	TRBJ2-3	NA	CASSSVGFRGYF	TGTGCCAGCAGTTCCGTGGGTTTTAGGGGGTATTTT
TRBV29-1	NA	TRBJ1-3	TRBD1	CSVQGVSGNTIYF	TGCAGCGTCCAGGGGGTCTCTGGAAACACCATATATTTT
TRBV28	NA	TRBJ1-1	TRBD1	CASSTGTVTGRAFF	TGTGCCAGCAGTACGGGGACAGTGACGGGTAGAGCTTTCTTT
TRBV27	few	TRBJ2-1	TRBD1	CASSQGAGYNEQFF	TGTGCCAGCAGCCAGGGGGCCGGATACAATGAGCAGTTCTTC
TRBV7-3	NA	TRBJ2-5	TRBD1	CASNLGTGTYQETQYF	TGTGCCAGCAACCTCGGGACAGGGACGTACCAAGAGACCCAGTACTTC
TRBV19	NA	TRBJ1-2	NA	CASLEGDGSGYTF	TGTGCCAGCCTCGAGGGGGACGGAAGTGGCTACACCTTC
TRBV29-1	NA	TRBJ1-2	TRBD1	CSVPGTGKGGYTF	TGCAGCGTCCCAGGGACAGGGAAGGGCGGCTACACCTTC
TRBV5-1	NA	TRBJ1-6	TRBD1	CASSSDRDSPLHF	TGCGCCAGCAGCTCGGACAGGGATTCACCCCTCCACTTT
TRBV7-6	many	TRBJ1-5	NA	CASSLDAGGYQPQHF	TGTGCCAGCAGCTTAGACGCGGGAGGTTATCAGCCCCAGCATTTT